Listed below are T cell receptor beta chains from one sample, sequenced in a study of blood T cell repertoires in COVID-19. The repertoire was sequenced with immunoSEQ multiplex PCR; TCRdb's copy has only in-frame clones and lacks some. The sample consists of about 76,000 clones, 82% of them appearing once. The sample comprised peripheral blood. All receptors derive from a human donor in a cohort sampled during active COVID-19. CDR3s include the opening cysteine and the closing phenylalanine or tryptophan. Fields, in order: clone size, D gene, J gene, V gene, CDR3 protein, CDR3 DNA. A D gene is named only where the DNA matches it firmly. Clone size appears in some rows only: once, few, many, or a class for an expanded clone.

clone size: .
D gene: .
J gene: TRBJ1-1
V gene: TRBV9
CDR3 protein: CASSPGTNTEAFF
CDR3 DNA: TGTGCCAGCAGCCCGGGGACTAACACTGAAGCTTTCTTT

clone size: .
D gene: .
J gene: TRBJ1-2
V gene: TRBV29-1
CDR3 protein: CSAAGQLYGYTF
CDR3 DNA: TGCAGCGCCGCGGGGCAGCTCTATGGCTACACCTTC

clone size: .
D gene: .
J gene: TRBJ2-7
V gene: TRBV13
CDR3 protein: CASSLNRGYEQYF
CDR3 DNA: TGTGCCAGCAGCTTAAATAGAGGGTACGAGCAGTACTTC

clone size: once
D gene: .
J gene: TRBJ2-5
V gene: TRBV7-7
CDR3 protein: CASSFDPSGETQYF
CDR3 DNA: TGTGCTAGCAGCTTCGACCCGTCCGGGGAGACCCAGTACTTC

clone size: .
D gene: .
J gene: TRBJ2-3
V gene: TRBV12-3/TRBV12-4
CDR3 protein: CASSPGEDTQYF
CDR3 DNA: TGTGCCAGCAGTCCAGGGGAAGATACGCAGTATTTT

clone size: .
D gene: .
J gene: TRBJ2-5
V gene: TRBV5-1
CDR3 protein: CASSLSEVYPETQYF
CDR3 DNA: TGCGCCAGCAGCTTGTCAGAGGTTTACCCAGAGACCCAGTACTTC

clone size: .
D gene: .
J gene: TRBJ2-2
V gene: TRBV6-5
CDR3 protein: CASISVGGAGELFF
CDR3 DNA: TGTGCCAGCATTTCTGTAGGGGGAGCCGGGGAGCTGTTTTTT

clone size: .
D gene: TRBD1
J gene: TRBJ1-3
V gene: TRBV4-1
CDR3 protein: CASSQGDRGLGNTIYF
CDR3 DNA: TGCGCCAGCAGCCAAGGGGACAGGGGGCTCGGAAACACCATATATTTT

clone size: .
D gene: TRBD1
J gene: TRBJ2-7
V gene: TRBV3-1/TRBV3-2
CDR3 protein: CASSLPGQGSSYEQYF
CDR3 DNA: TGTGCCAGCAGCCTCCCGGGACAGGGGAGCTCCTACGAGCAGTACTTC

clone size: few
D gene: .
J gene: TRBJ1-2
V gene: TRBV15
CDR3 protein: CATSTTGTNYGYTF
CDR3 DNA: TGTGCCACCAGCACGACAGGAACTAACTATGGCTACACCTTC

clone size: .
D gene: TRBD1
J gene: TRBJ1-1
V gene: TRBV9
CDR3 protein: CASRRDRENTEAFF
CDR3 DNA: TGTGCCAGCAGGAGGGACAGGGAGAACACTGAAGCTTTCTTT

clone size: .
D gene: .
J gene: TRBJ2-7
V gene: TRBV5-1
CDR3 protein: CASSLGLLAYEQYF
CDR3 DNA: TGCGCCAGCAGCTTAGGACTGTTAGCCTACGAGCAGTACTTC

clone size: once
D gene: TRBD1
J gene: TRBJ2-5
V gene: TRBV9
CDR3 protein: CASSVGGQGGYQETQYF
CDR3 DNA: TGTGCCAGCAGCGTAGGGGGACAGGGGGGTTACCAAGAGACCCAGTACTTC

clone size: .
D gene: .
J gene: TRBJ1-3
V gene: TRBV9
CDR3 protein: CASSPPRSGNTIYF
CDR3 DNA: TGTGCCAGCAGCCCGCCGAGATCTGGAAACACCATATATTTT

clone size: .
D gene: .
J gene: TRBJ2-1
V gene: TRBV28
CDR3 protein: CASRGLGSYNEQFF
CDR3 DNA: TGTGCCAGCAGGGGACTTGGCTCCTACAATGAGCAGTTCTTC

clone size: .
D gene: TRBD1
J gene: TRBJ2-7
V gene: TRBV3-1/TRBV3-2
CDR3 protein: CASSRTGRYEQYF
CDR3 DNA: TGTGCCAGCAGTCGGACAGGGCGCTACGAGCAGTACTTC

clone size: once
D gene: TRBD2
J gene: TRBJ2-1
V gene: TRBV10-1
CDR3 protein: CASSTSGAYNEQFF
CDR3 DNA: TGCGCCAGCAGTACTAGCGGAGCCTACAATGAGCAGTTCTTC

clone size: once
D gene: .
J gene: TRBJ2-1
V gene: TRBV29-1
CDR3 protein: CSVDVSGHLGDYNEQFF
CDR3 DNA: TGCAGCGTTGACGTCTCAGGACACCTTGGGGACTACAATGAGCAGTTCTTC

clone size: once
D gene: TRBD1
J gene: TRBJ1-4
V gene: TRBV28
CDR3 protein: CASSTGGLATNEKLFF
CDR3 DNA: TGTGCCAGCAGTACAGGGGGCCTTGCAACTAATGAAAAACTGTTTTTT

clone size: once
D gene: TRBD1
J gene: TRBJ1-4
V gene: TRBV27
CDR3 protein: CASSRDRAFEKLFF
CDR3 DNA: TGTGCCAGCAGCCGGGACAGGGCCTTTGAAAAACTGTTTTTT

clone size: .
D gene: .
J gene: TRBJ2-7
V gene: TRBV5-4
CDR3 protein: CASSWRPGEQYF
CDR3 DNA: TGTGCCAGCAGCTGGAGGCCGGGCGAGCAGTACTTC

clone size: .
D gene: .
J gene: TRBJ2-3
V gene: TRBV7-3
CDR3 protein: CASSLYASTDTQYF
CDR3 DNA: TGTGCCAGCAGCCTCTATGCATCCACAGATACGCAGTATTTT

clone size: .
D gene: .
J gene: TRBJ2-2
V gene: TRBV6-5
CDR3 protein: CAGRTHYLTTGELFF
CDR3 DNA: TGTGCCGGCCGGACTCACTACCTAACCACCGGGGAGCTGTTTTTT

clone size: .
D gene: .
J gene: TRBJ1-1
V gene: TRBV25-1
CDR3 protein: CASSEIGNTEAFF
CDR3 DNA: TGTGCCAGCAGTGAAATCGGGAACACTGAAGCTTTCTTT

clone size: once
D gene: TRBD1
J gene: TRBJ1-4
V gene: TRBV6-5
CDR3 protein: CASSAGQTKLFF
CDR3 DNA: TGTGCCAGCAGCGCGGGACAGACAAAACTGTTTTTT

clone size: .
D gene: .
J gene: TRBJ2-1
V gene: TRBV4-1
CDR3 protein: CASSQEYSGLDASYNEQFF
CDR3 DNA: TGCGCCAGCAGCCAAGAATACTCCGGTCTAGACGCCTCCTACAATGAGCAGTTCTTC

clone size: .
D gene: .
J gene: TRBJ1-2
V gene: TRBV6-5
CDR3 protein: CASRSPRGANYGYTF
CDR3 DNA: TGTGCCAGCAGATCGCCGCGCGGGGCTAACTATGGCTACACCTTC

clone size: .
D gene: .
J gene: TRBJ1-1
V gene: TRBV6-1
CDR3 protein: CASSEGTSNTEAFF
CDR3 DNA: TGTGCCAGCAGTGAAGGCACATCGAACACTGAAGCTTTCTTT

clone size: .
D gene: .
J gene: TRBJ2-3
V gene: TRBV18
CDR3 protein: CASSPGTRGHTDTQYF
CDR3 DNA: TGTGCCAGCTCACCAGGGACTAGGGGGCACACAGATACGCAGTATTTT

clone size: many
D gene: .
J gene: TRBJ2-7
V gene: TRBV7-8
CDR3 protein: CASSIETGRSYEQYF
CDR3 DNA: TGTGCCAGCAGCATAGAGACAGGGAGGTCCTACGAGCAGTACTTC

clone size: .
D gene: TRBD2
J gene: TRBJ2-3
V gene: TRBV7-2
CDR3 protein: CASSLFSGGLEAQYF
CDR3 DNA: TGTGCCAGCAGCTTATTTTCGGGGGGGCTTGAGGCGCAGTATTTT

clone size: .
D gene: .
J gene: TRBJ2-2
V gene: TRBV21-1
CDR3 protein: CASSTWTSDTGELFF
CDR3 DNA: TGTGCCAGCAGCACCTGGACTAGCGACACCGGGGAGCTGTTTTTT

clone size: once
D gene: TRBD1
J gene: TRBJ1-1
V gene: TRBV6-5
CDR3 protein: CASSYSRQGTGTEAFF
CDR3 DNA: TGTGCCAGCAGTTACTCGAGACAGGGTACGGGGACTGAAGCTTTCTTT

clone size: .
D gene: .
J gene: TRBJ1-2
V gene: TRBV9
CDR3 protein: CASSVDENYGYTF
CDR3 DNA: TGTGCCAGCAGCGTAGATGAGAACTATGGCTACACCTTC

clone size: .
D gene: TRBD1
J gene: TRBJ1-5
V gene: TRBV7-2
CDR3 protein: CASSLRQGNQPQHF
CDR3 DNA: TGTGCCAGCAGCTTAAGACAGGGGAATCAGCCCCAGCATTTT

clone size: .
D gene: .
J gene: TRBJ2-3
V gene: TRBV10-3
CDR3 protein: CAINQAANTSTDTQYF
CDR3 DNA: TGTGCCATCAATCAGGCAGCCAACACTAGCACAGATACGCAGTATTTT